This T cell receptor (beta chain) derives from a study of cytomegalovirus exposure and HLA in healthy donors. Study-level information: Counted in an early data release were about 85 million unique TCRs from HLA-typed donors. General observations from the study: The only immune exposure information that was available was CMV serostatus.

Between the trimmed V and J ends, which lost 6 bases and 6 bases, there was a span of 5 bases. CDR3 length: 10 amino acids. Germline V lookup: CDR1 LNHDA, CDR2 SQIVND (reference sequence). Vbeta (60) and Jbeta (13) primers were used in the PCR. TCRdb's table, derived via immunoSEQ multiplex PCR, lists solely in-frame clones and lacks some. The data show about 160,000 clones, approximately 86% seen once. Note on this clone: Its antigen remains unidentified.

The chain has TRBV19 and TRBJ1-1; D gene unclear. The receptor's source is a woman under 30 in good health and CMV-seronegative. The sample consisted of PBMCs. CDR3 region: CASRAAEAFF. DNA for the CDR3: TGTGCCAGTAGGGCGGCTGAAGCTTTCTTT.